Each of the 18 T cell receptor beta chains below was sequenced from the same sample in a study of shared clonotypes between healthy human individuals (dated by TCRdb to the early 2020s). Library prep was done by the immunoSEQ multiplex PCR assay. TCRdb mirrors the immuneACCESS table, restricted to in-frame sequences. Some clones are absent from its copies; in checked studies, under half trace to an unresolved V gene, and the reason for the others is unknown. The sample table lists about 2,500,000 clones, over 85% of them with a count of one. 0.13% to 0.15% of the sample lies in the top ten. Sequencing was performed on naive CD4+ T cells sorted from blood. The sample's cell subset or site label, in plain terms: CD45RA+ positively selected. The receptors were gathered from a man younger than 35 in good health.

The rearrangement joins TRBV6-5 to TRBJ1-3; TRBD1 matches 9 bases. Looked up from germline, CDR1 is MNHEY and CDR2 is SVGAGI. V lost 6 bases to trimming and J lost 5 bases; unmatched junction nucleotides: 5. The CDR3 spans 14 residues. This chain's CDR3 is CASRPGQGRNTIYF. The CDR3 nucleotides read TGTGCCAGCAGACCTGGACAGGGGAGAAACACCATATATTTT.

The chain links TRBV9 to TRBJ2-1; weak D call: TRBD2 (5 bases). This CDR3 is built from 13 residues. The germline V and J ends were trimmed by 7 bases and 3 bases, with 11 bases remaining between them. Germline V CDR1 and CDR2: SGDLS, YYNGEE. This CDR3 is CASSASGYNEQFF. Here the CDR3 DNA reads TGTGCCAGCTCCGCCAGCGGCTACAATGAGCAGTTCTTC.

The chain combines TRBV6-6 with TRBJ2-7, with D unclear. V lost 5 bases, J lost 6 bases, and 11 bases lay in between. The CDR3 is made up of 12 amino acids. The germline gives CDR1 MNHNY, CDR2 SVGAGI (reference sequence). The CDR3 protein is CASSPLGAEQYF. For the CDR3, the DNA is TGTGCCAGCAGTCCCTTGGGTGCCGAGCAGTACTTC.

Concerning this clone: Other DNA variants within this sample encode the same CDR3. This chain uses TRBV18 with TRBJ2-7; 7 bases match TRBD1. The CDR3 is 15 amino acids. Germline V CDR1 and CDR2: KGHSH, LQKENI. V lost 2 bases and J lost 0; bases outside the gene matches: 4. The CDR3 DNA is TGTGCCAGCTCACCAAGTCGGGACAGCTCCTACGAGCAGTACTTC. It encodes CASSPSRDSSYEQYF.

The chain carries TRBV19 and TRBJ2-1; possibly TRBD2 for D (6 bases). CDR1 and CDR2 (germline): LNHDA, SQIVND (reference sequence). CDR3 length: 13 residues. The V end was cut by 6 bases, the J end by 7 bases, with 13 bases between. The CDR3 bases are TGTGCCAGTAGGGAGGGCCCTCGGAATGAGCAGTTCTTC. Amino acids: CASREGPRNEQFF.

This chain joins TRBV5-4 and TRBJ2-7, with 11 bases that match TRBD2. The trim removed 4 bases at V and 7 bases at J, leaving 7 bases unmatched. Germline V gene sequence: CDR1 SGHNT, CDR2 YYREEE (reference sequence). CDR3 length equals 14 residues. The CDR3 spells CASSPVAGGREQYF. As DNA, the CDR3 is TGTGCCAGCAGCCCCGTAGCGGGGGGGCGTGAGCAGTACTTC.

V usage is TRBV7-2 and J usage is TRBJ2-2; 7 positions agree with TRBD2. CDR1 and CDR2 from the germline V gene are SGHTA and FQGNSA. After removal of 6 bases from V and 4 bases from J, the junction contained 11 bases not matched to a gene. This CDR3 region has 16 residues. The CDR3 here is CASSSPWGGLTGELFF. As DNA, the CDR3 is TGTGCCAGCAGTTCCCCTTGGGGAGGGCTCACCGGGGAGCTGTTTTTT.

The DNA of the CDR3 is TGCAGCGTTGCAATGCCCTGGGGAGCAGATACGCAGTATTTT. This translates into CSVAMPWGADTQYF. This chain links TRBV29-1 with TRBJ2-3; TRBD2 is a possible D gene (5 bases). The germline V gene encodes CDR1 SQVTM and CDR2 ANQGSEA. Trimming pared 4 bases from V and 4 bases from J, leaving 15 bases between. This CDR3 region has 14 residues.

The chain has TRBV9 and TRBJ2-5, with 7 bases that match TRBD1. Per the germline V gene, CDR1 is SGDLS and CDR2 is YYNGEE. The junction had 18 bases not matched to a gene; V was cut back by 4 bases and J by 9 bases. The CDR3 has 16 amino acids. CDR3 sequence reads: CASSFSGTVDMGAQYF. The DNA for the CDR3 is TGTGCCAGCAGCTTCTCCGGGACAGTGGACATGGGGGCCCAGTACTTC.

The chain couples TRBV19 to TRBJ1-5, with D possibly TRBD1 on 6 matching bases. V shed 8 bases and J shed 1 base, with 9 bases lying between them. This CDR3 is 13 amino acids long. Germline V gene lookup returns CDR1 LNHDA and CDR2 SQIVND (reference sequence). The CDR3 coding sequence is TGTGCCAGTTCACAGGGAAGCAATCAGCCCCAGCATTTT. Amino acid sequence: CASSQGSNQPQHF.

The V and J genes are TRBV13 and TRBJ1-6, with unresolved D. Germline V gene lookup returns CDR1 PRHDT and CDR2 FYEKMQ (reference sequence). The CDR3 has 19 amino acids. Trimming shortened V by 5 bases and J by 2 bases, and 22 bases separated the two germline ends. The CDR3 coding sequence is TGTGCCAGCAGCAAACTAGCTCCGGGCCCTGAGGCCTATAATTCACCCCTCCACTTT. This translates into CASSKLAPGPEAYNSPLHF. Looking up the rest from reference TRBV13 and TRBJ1-6 gives the full variable domain: AAGVIQSPRHLIKEKRETATLKCYPIPRHDTVYWYQQGPGQDPQFLISFYEKMQSDKGSIPDRFSAQQFSDYHSELNMSSLELGDSALYFCASSKLAPGPEAYNSPLHFGNGTRLTVT.

The chain has TRBV7-2 and TRBJ2-7, with D perhaps TRBD2 (6 bases). CDR1 and CDR2 from the germline V gene are SGHTA and FQGNSA. The CDR3 loop spans 14 amino acids. Between the trimmed V and J ends, which lost 0 bases and 6 bases, there was a span of 12 bases. The CDR3 sequence: CASSLAGRISEQYF. The CDR3 DNA follows: TGTGCCAGCAGCTTAGCAGGGAGGATTTCCGAGCAGTACTTC.

The DNA for the CDR3 is TGTGCCAGCAGCTTAAGAGGGGCTCTCCCTGAAGCTTTCTTT. Residues: CASSLRGALPEAFF. The rearrangement links TRBV7-9 to TRBJ1-1, with D possibly TRBD1 on 5 matching bases. The germline gives CDR1 SEHNR, CDR2 FQNEAQ (reference sequence). Trimming removed 2 bases from V and 6 bases from J, with 13 bases in between. The CDR3 is 14 amino acids.

The chain recombines TRBV21-1 with TRBJ2-3; the D segment call TRBD1 is taken from the table without a DNA check. TRBV21-1 constitutes a pseudogene. This CDR3 is built from 16 residues. In DNA, the CDR3 is TGTGCCAGCAGCTATAAAAAAGGGGCATGGGCAGATACGCAGTATTTT. Translated: CASSYKKGAWADTQYF.

The chain has TRBV29-1 and TRBJ2-5; 7 positions agree with TRBD2. The J call may be faulty, since TRBJ2-7 better matches the DNA end. The germline V gene has CDR1 SQVTM and CDR2 ANQGSEA. There are 13 residues in the CDR3. DNA of the CDR3: TGCAGCGTGGCTACTAGCGTTGCCTACGAGCAGTACTTC. Protein: CSVATSVAYEQYF.

CDR3 nucleotides: TGTGCCAGCAGCTTAGTATTAGGTCTTGGGGAAAAACTGTTTTTT. Its translation is CASSLVLGLGEKLFF. The genes are TRBV7-8 and TRBJ1-4; unclear D gene. CDR1 and CDR2 (germline): SGHVS, FQNEAQ. Trimming removed 1 base from V and 8 bases from J, with 14 bases in between. This CDR3 spans 15 amino acids. Supplemented by reference TRBV7-8 and TRBJ1-4, the full variable domain reads GAGVSQSPRYKVAKRGQDVALRCDPISGHVSLFWYQQALGQGPEFLTYFQNEAQLDKSGLPSDRFFAERPEGSVSTLKIQRTQQEDSAVYLCASSLVLGLGEKLFFGSGTQLSVL.

The V call is TRBV7-2, the J call TRBJ1-2; 7 bases are a match to TRBD1. The CDR3 runs 16 residues. Germline V lookup: CDR1 SGHTA, CDR2 FQGNSA. With 0 bases clipped from V and 1 base from J, the junction kept 5 bases outside the gene matches. As DNA, the CDR3 is TGTGCCAGCAGCTTAGCCAGCGGGACAGTTAACTATGGCTACACCTTC. Its translation is CASSLASGTVNYGYTF.

This clone was seen once. The chain employs TRBV21-1 and TRBJ2-3; TRBD2 was called by the table and not checked on the DNA. TRBV21-1 is deemed a pseudogene. The CDR3 has 16 amino acids. The CDR3 sequence is CASSGGEPPSTDTQYF. CDR3 nucleotide sequence: TGTGCCAGCAGCGGGGGGGAGCCTCCGAGCACAGATACGCAGTATTTT.